The TCR beta chain under discussion was sequenced for a study of blood T cell repertoires in COVID-19. This table comes from immunoSEQ multiplex PCR, and its TCRdb copy is limited to in-frame clones, with some not included. The data contain nearly 350,000 clones, about 90% of them seen just once; the ten biggest clones take up just under 6.5%. V lost 4 bases and J lost 6, with 26 bases in between. Germline V gene data show CDR1 as SGHRS and CDR2 as YFSETQ. This CDR3 contains 18 residues. This chain uses TRBV5-1 with TRBJ2-1; D is perhaps TRBD2 (5 bases). The clonotype comes from a woman aged 50 to 60 with COVID-19, enrolled during active disease. The sequencing input was peripheral blood. The CDR3 spells CASSPQEVLAGRPNEQFF. The CDR3 DNA is TGCGCCAGCAGCCCGCAGGAGGTTCTTGCGGGCCGGCCCAATGAGCAGTTCTTC.